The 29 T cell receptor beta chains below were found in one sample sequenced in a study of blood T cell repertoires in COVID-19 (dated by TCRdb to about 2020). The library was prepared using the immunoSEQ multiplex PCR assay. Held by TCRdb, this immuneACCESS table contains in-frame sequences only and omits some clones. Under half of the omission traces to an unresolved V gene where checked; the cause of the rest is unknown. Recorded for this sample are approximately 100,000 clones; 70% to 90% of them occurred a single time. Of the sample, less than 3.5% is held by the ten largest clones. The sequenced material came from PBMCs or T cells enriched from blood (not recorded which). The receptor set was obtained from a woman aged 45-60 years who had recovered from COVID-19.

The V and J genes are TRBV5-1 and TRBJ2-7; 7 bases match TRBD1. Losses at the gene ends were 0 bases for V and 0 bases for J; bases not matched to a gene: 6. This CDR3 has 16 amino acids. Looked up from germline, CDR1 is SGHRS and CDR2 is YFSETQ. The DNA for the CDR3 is TGCGCCAGCAGCTTGGGCCTTGGGACAGTCTCCTACGAGCAGTACTTC. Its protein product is CASSLGLGTVSYEQYF.

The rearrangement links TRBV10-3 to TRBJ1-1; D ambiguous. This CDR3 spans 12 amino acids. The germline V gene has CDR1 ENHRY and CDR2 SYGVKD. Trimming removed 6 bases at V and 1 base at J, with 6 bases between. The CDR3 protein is CAISPGNTEAFF. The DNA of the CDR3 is TGTGCCATCAGCCCGGGGAACACTGAAGCTTTCTTT.

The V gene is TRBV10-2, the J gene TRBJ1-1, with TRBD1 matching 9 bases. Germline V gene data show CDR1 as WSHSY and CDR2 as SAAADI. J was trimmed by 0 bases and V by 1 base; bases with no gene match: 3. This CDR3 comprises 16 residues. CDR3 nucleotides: TGCGCCAGCAGTGAGTGGGACAGGGCCCTGAACACTGAAGCTTTCTTT. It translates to CASSEWDRALNTEAFF.

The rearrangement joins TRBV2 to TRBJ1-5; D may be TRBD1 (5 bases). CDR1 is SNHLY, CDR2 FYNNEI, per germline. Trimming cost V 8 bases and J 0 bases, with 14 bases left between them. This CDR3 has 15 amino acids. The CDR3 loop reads CASLAGHSSNQPQHF. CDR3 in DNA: TGTGCCAGCTTGGCAGGACATTCTAGCAATCAGCCCCAGCATTTT.

For the CDR3, the DNA is TGTGCCAAGATACGAGCAGACAGGGTCTACAATGAGCAGTTCTTC. It specifies CAKIRADRVYNEQFF. The J gene is TRBJ2-1, the V gene TRBV6-5; TRBD1 agrees at 7 bases. The CDR3 extends over 15 amino acids. In germline, CDR1 is MNHEY, CDR2 SVGAGI. V lost 10 bases and J lost 3; bases outside the gene matches: 12.

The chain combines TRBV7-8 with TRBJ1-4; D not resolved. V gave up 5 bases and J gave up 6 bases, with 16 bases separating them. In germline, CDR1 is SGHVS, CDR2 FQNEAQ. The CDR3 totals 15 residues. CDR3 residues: CASSLFGSGDEKLFF. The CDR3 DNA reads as TGTGCCAGCAGCCTCTTCGGGAGCGGGGATGAAAAACTGTTTTTT.

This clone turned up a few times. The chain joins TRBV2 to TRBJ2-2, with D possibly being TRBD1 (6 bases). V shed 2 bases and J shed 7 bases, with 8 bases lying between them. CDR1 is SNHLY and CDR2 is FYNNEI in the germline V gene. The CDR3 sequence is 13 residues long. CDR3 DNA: TGTGCCAGCAGTGAATGGGGGCTCGGGGAGCTGTTTTTT. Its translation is CASSEWGLGELFF.

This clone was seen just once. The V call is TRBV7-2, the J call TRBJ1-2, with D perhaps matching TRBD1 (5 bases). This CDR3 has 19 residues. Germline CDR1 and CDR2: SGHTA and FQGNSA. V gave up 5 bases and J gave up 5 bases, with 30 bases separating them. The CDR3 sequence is CASSPHSNSLGTVRYGYTF. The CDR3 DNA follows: TGTGCCAGCAGCCCCCACAGTAACTCACTAGGGACTGTCAGATATGGCTACACCTTC.

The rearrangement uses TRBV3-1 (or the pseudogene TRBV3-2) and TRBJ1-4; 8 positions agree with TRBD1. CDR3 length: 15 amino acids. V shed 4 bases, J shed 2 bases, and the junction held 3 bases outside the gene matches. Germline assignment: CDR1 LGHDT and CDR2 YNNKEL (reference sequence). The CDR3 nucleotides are TGTGCCAGCAGCCCAAGGGACAGGACTAATGAAAAACTGTTTTTT. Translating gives CASSPRDRTNEKLFF.

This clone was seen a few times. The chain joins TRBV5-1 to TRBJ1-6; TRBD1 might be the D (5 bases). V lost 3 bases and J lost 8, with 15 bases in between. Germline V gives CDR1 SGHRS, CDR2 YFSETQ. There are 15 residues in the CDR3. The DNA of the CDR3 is TGCGCCAGCAGCTGGGGCCCCGGGAGGGATTCACCCCTCCACTTT. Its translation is CASSWGPGRDSPLHF.

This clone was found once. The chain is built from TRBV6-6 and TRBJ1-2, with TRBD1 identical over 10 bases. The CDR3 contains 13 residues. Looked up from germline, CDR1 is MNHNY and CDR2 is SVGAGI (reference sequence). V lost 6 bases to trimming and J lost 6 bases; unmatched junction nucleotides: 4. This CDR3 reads CASSKTGGDGYTF. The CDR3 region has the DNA TGTGCCAGCAGCAAGACAGGGGGCGATGGCTACACCTTC.

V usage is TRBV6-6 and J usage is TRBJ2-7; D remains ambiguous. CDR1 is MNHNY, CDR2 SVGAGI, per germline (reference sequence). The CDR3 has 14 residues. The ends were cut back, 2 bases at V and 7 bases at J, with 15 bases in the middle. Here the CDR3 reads CASSYIGPLSEQYF. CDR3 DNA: TGTGCCAGCAGTTACATCGGTCCCCTAAGTGAGCAGTACTTC.

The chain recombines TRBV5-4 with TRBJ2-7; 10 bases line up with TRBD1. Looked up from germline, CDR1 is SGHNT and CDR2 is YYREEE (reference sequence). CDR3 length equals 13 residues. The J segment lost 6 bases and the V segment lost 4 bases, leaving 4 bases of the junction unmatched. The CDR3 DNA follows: TGTGCCAGCAGCCGGGACAGGGGAGGCGAGCAGTACTTC. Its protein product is CASSRDRGGEQYF.

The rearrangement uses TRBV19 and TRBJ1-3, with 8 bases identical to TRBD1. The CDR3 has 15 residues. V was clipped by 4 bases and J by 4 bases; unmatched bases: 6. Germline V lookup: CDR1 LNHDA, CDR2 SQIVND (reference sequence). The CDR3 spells CASSRTGNVGNTIYF. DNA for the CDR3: TGTGCCAGTAGTAGGACAGGGAATGTCGGAAACACCATATATTTT.

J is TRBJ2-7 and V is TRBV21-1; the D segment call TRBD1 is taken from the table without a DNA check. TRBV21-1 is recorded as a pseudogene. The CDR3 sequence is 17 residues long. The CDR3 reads CASSNVTTGEGSREQYF. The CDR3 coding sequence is TGTGCCAGCAGCAACGTAACCACAGGGGAAGGCTCGAGAGAGCAGTACTTC.

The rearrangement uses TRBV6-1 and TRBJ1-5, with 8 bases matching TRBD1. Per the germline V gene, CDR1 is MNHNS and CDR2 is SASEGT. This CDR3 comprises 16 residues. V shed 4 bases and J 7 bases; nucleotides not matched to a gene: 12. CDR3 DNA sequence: TGTGCCAGCAGTGGGACAGGGATAAAAGGGGAACAGCCCCAGCATTTT. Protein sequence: CASSGTGIKGEQPQHF.

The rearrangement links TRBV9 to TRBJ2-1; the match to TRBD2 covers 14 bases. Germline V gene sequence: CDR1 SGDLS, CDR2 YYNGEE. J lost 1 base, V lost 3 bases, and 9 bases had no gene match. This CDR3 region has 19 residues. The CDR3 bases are TGTGCCAGCAGCGGAACCGGGACTAGCGGGAGTAGTTCCTACAATGAGCAGTTCTTC. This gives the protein CASSGTGTSGSSSYNEQFF.

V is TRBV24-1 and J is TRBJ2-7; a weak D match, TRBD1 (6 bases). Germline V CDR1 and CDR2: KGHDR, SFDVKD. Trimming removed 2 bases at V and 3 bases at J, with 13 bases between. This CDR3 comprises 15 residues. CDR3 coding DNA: TGTGCCACCAGTGATTCCAGGGGATCTGGCTACGAGCAGTACTTC. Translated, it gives CATSDSRGSGYEQYF.

The CDR3 spells CASRLTGIGNTIYF. The CDR3 bases are TGTGCCAGCAGACTTACAGGTATAGGAAACACCATATATTTT. The V call is TRBV4-2, the J call TRBJ1-3; possibly TRBD1 for D (5 bases). Germline assignment: CDR1 LGHNA and CDR2 YNFKEQ. The CDR3 covers 14 residues. The germline V and J ends were trimmed by 6 bases and 4 bases, with 13 bases remaining between them.

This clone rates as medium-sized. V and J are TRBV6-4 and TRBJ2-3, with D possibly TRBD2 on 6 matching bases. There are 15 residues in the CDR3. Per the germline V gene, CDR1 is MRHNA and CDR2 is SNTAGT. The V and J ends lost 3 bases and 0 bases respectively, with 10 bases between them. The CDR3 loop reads CASSEGSGSTDTQYF. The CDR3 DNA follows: TGTGCCAGCAGTGAGGGAAGCGGGAGCACAGATACGCAGTATTTT.

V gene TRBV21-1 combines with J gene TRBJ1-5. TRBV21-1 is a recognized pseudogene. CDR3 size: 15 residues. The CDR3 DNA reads TGTGCCAGCAGCAAGGGGGGGGTAGTGGATCAGCCCCAGCATTTT. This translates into CASSKGGVVDQPQHF.

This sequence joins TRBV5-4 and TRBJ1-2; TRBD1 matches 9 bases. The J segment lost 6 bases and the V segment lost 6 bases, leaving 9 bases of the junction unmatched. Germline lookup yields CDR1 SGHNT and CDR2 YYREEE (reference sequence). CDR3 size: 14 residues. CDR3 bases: TGTGCCAGCATCGGGACAGGGATTTCTAATGGCTACACCTTC. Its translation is CASIGTGISNGYTF.

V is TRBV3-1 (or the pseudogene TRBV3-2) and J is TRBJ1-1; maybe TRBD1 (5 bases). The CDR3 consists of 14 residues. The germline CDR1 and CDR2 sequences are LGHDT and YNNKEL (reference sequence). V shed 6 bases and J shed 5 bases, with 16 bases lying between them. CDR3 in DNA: TGTGCCAGCAGGGATGACAGTAAGGGGACTGAAGCTTTCTTT. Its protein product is CASRDDSKGTEAFF.

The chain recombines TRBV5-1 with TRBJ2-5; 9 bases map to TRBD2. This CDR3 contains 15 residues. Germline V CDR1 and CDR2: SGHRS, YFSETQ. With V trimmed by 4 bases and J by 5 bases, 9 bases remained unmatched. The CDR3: CASSPSGGRAETQYF. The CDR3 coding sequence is TGCGCCAGCAGCCCTTCGGGCGGGAGGGCGGAGACCCAGTACTTC. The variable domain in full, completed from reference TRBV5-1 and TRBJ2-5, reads KAGVTQTPRYLIKTRGQQVTLSCSPISGHRSVSWYQQTPGQGLQFLFEYFSETQRNKGNFPGRFSGRQFSNSRSEMNVSTLELGDSALYLCASSPSGGRAETQYFGPGTRLLVL.

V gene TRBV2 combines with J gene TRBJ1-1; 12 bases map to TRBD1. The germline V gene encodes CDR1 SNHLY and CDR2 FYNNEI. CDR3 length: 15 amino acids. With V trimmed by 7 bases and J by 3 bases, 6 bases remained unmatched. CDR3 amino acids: CASIWDRGRDTEAFF. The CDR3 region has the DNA TGTGCCAGCATTTGGGACAGGGGGCGGGACACTGAAGCTTTCTTT.

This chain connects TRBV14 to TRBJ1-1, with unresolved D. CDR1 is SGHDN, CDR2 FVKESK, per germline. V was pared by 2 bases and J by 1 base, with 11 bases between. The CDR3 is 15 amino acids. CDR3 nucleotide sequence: TGTGCCAGCAGCCAAAAGGGAGGGAGGAACACTGAAGCTTTCTTT. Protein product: CASSQKGGRNTEAFF.

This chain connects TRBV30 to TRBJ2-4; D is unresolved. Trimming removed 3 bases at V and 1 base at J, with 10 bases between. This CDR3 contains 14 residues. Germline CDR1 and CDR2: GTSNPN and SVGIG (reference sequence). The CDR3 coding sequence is TGTGCCTGGAGCCGGAGAGCGGCCAAAAACATTCAGTACTTC. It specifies CAWSRRAAKNIQYF.

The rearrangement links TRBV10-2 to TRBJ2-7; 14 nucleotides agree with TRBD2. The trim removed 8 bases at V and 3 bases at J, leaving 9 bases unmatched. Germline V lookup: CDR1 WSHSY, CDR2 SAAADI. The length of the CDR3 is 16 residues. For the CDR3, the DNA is TGCGCCAGCGCCATAGGGACTAGCGGGAGCTACTACGAGCAGTACTTC. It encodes CASAIGTSGSYYEQYF.

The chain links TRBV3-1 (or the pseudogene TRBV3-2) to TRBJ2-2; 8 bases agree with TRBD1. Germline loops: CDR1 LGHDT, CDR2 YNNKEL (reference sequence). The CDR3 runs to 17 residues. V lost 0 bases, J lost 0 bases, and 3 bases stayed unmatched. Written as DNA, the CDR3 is TGTGCCAGCAGCCAAGAACAGGGGGTCACGAACACCGGGGAGCTGTTTTTT. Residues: CASSQEQGVTNTGELFF.